This TCR beta chain was sequenced in a study of blood T cell repertoires in COVID-19. Study summary: Samples of COVID-19 (acute and convalescent) were obtained from the United States, Italy and Spain. T cells, B-cell-depleted T cells, or PBMCs provided the cDNA or gDNA that served as material.

The V gene lost 6 bases and the J gene lost 3 bases, with 15 bases spanning the gap. Germline loops: CDR1 SNHLY, CDR2 FYNNEI. This CDR3 is built from 14 residues. Authors' processing steps: Estimation of nucleated cell counts was performed using reference gene primer amplification. Here immunoSEQ multiplex PCR was the method, and the copy in TCRdb shows in-frame clones only, minus some. V, J and clone size derive from that table, while D and trimming were established from the DNA sequence. Here the sample spans 190,000 or so clones, more than 70% being singletons. Sequencing used peripheral blood. The V and J genes are TRBV2 and TRBJ2-7, with a possible D match to TRBD1 (6 bases). This TCR derives from a middle-aged man with active or convalescent COVID-19. The CDR3 DNA reads TGTGCCAGCAGATCTTCGGGACAAATCTACGAGCAGTACTTC. It codes for CASRSSGQIYEQYF.